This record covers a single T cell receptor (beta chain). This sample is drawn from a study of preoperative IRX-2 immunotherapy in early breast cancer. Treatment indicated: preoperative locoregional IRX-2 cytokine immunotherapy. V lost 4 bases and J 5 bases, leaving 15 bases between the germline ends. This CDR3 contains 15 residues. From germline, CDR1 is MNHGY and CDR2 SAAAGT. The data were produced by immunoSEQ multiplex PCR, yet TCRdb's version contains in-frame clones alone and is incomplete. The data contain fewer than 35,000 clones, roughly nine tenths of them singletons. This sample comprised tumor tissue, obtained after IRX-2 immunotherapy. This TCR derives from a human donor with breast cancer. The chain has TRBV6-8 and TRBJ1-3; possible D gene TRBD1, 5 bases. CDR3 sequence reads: CASSSDSYHRNTIYF. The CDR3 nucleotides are TGTGCCAGCAGTTCCGACAGCTACCACCGAAACACCATATATTTT.